This TCR beta chain was observed in a study of cytomegalovirus exposure and HLA in healthy donors. Study details: The 100 to 150 validation repertoires were reported in a later analysis to have been generated on the same platform as the roughly 720 first-cohort repertoires.

With respect to this clone: Antigen unknown.

Using immunoSEQ multiplex PCR, the repertoire was profiled, and TCRdb retains in-frame clones only, with some absent. Here the sample spans some 130,000 clones, just under 85% being singletons. Study-level results: Most TCR sequences were rare, but some public TCRs occurred in many donors. The study put about 180 TCR beta chains on its list as cytomegalovirus-associated. A subsequent analysis found that TCR clusters from the first cohort also tended to co-occur in the approximately 120 validation repertoires, with around 94% of cluster scores above 0.

The CDR3 has 16 residues. V shed 5 bases and J shed 2 bases, with 18 bases lying between them. CDR1 and CDR2 (germline): SEHNR, FQNEAQ (reference sequence). Material for sequencing was PBMCs. J is TRBJ1-2 and V is TRBV7-9; a weak D match, TRBD1 (6 bases). The clonotype comes from a young man in good health and CMV-seropositive. CDR3 loop: CASSPGTLQPNYGYTF. DNA of the CDR3: TGTGCCAGCAGCCCCGGGACACTCCAACCGAACTATGGCTACACCTTC.